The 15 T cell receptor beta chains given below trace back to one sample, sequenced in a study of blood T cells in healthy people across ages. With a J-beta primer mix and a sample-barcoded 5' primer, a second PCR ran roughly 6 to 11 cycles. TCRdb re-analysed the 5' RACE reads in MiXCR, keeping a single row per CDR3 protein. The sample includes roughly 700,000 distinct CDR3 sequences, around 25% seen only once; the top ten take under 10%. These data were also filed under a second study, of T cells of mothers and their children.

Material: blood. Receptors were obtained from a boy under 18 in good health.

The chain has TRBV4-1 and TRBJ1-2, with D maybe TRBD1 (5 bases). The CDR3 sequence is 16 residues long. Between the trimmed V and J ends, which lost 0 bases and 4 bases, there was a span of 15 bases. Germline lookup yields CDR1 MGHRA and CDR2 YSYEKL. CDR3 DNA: TGCGCCAGCAGCCAAGATTCGGCAGGGCGAGTCTATGGCTACACCTTC. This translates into CASSQDSAGRVYGYTF.

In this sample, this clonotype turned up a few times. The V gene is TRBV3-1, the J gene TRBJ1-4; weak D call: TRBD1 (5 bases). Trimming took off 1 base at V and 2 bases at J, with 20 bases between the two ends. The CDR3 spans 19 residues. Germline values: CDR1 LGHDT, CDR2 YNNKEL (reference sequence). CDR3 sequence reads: CASSQVLGRAYVTNEKLFF. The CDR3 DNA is TGTGCCAGCAGCCAAGTTTTGGGCAGGGCGTACGTCACTAATGAAAAACTGTTTTTT.

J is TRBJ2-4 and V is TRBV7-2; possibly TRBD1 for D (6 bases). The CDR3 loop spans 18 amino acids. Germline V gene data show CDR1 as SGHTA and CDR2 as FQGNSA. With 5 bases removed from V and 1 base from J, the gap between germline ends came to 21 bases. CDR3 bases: TGTGCCAGCAGCCGACACCCGGGCGGGCAGGGGGCCAAAAACATTCAGTACTTC. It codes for CASSRHPGGQGAKNIQYF.

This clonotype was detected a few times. The DNA of the CDR3 is TGCGCCAGCAGCCACGGGACAGCTAACTATGGCTACACCTTC. Its protein is CASSHGTANYGYTF. The chain has TRBV5-1 and TRBJ1-2; TRBD1 matches 7 bases. Per germline, CDR1 SGHRS and CDR2 YFSETQ. V was pared by 4 bases and J by 0 bases, with 3 bases of the junction left unmatched. The CDR3 sequence is 14 residues long. Full variable domain (remainder filled in from reference TRBV5-1 and TRBJ1-2): KAGVTQTPRYLIKTRGQQVTLSCSPISGHRSVSWYQQTPGQGLQFLFEYFSETQRNKGNFPGRFSGRQFSNSRSEMNVSTLELGDSALYLCASSHGTANYGYTFGSGTRLTVV.

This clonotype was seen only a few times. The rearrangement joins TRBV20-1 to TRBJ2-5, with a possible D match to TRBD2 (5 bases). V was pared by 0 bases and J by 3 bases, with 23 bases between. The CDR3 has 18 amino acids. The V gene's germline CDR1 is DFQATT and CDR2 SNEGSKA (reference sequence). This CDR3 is CSARDLASHKDGEETQYF. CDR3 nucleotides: TGCAGTGCTAGAGATTTAGCTAGCCATAAAGATGGGGAAGAGACCCAGTACTTC.

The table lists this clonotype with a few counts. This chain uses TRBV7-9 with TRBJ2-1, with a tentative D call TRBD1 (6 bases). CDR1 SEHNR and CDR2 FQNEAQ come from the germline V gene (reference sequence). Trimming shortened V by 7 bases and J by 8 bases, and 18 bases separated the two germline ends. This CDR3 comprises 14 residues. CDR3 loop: CASTVQGQVDEQFF. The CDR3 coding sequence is TGTGCCAGCACCGTACAGGGCCAGGTCGATGAGCAGTTCTTC.

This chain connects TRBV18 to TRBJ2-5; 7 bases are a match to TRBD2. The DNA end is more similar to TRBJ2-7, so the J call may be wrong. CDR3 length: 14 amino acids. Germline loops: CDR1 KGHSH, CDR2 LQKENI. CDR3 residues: CASSPPSGPYEQYF. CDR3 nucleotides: TGTGCCAGCTCACCGCCTAGCGGACCCTACGAGCAGTACTTC.

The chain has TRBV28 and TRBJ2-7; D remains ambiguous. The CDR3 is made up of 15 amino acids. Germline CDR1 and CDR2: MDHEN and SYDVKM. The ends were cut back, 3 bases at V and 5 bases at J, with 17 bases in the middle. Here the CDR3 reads CASSLSGASRDEQYF. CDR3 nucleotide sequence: TGTGCCAGCAGTTTGTCGGGCGCTAGTAGGGACGAGCAGTACTTC.

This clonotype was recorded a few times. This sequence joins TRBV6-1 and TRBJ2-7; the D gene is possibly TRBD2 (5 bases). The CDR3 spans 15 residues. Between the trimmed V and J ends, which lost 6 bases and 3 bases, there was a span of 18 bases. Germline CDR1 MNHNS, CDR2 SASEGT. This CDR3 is CASRVTRRTYYEQYF. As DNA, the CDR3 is TGTGCCAGCAGAGTTACCAGGCGGACTTACTACGAGCAGTACTTC.

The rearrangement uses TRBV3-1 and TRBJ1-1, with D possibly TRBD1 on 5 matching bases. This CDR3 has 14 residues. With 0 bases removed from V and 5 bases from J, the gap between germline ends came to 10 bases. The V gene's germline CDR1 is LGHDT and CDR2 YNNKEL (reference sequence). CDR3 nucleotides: TGTGCCAGCAGCCAAGATACGGGGGTTACTGAAGCTTTCTTT. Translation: CASSQDTGVTEAFF.

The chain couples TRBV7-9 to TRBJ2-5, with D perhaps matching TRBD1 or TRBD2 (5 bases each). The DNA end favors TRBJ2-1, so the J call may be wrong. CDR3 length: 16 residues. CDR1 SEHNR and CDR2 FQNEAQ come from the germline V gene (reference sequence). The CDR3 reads CASSLAWDPYGDEQFF. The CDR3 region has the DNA TGTGCCAGCAGCTTAGCGTGGGACCCCTATGGGGATGAGCAGTTCTTC.

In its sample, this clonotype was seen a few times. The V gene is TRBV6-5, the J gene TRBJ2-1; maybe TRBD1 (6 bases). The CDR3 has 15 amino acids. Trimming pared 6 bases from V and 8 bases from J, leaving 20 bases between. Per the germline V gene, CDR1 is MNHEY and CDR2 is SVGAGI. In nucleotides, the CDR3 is TGTGCCAGCAGCCCCACTAACGTTGGGGGCGATGAGCAGTTCTTC. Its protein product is CASSPTNVGGDEQFF.

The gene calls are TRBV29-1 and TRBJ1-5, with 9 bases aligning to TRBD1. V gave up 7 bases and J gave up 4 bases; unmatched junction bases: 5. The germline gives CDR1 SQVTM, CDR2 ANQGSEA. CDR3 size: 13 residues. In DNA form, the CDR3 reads TGCAGCGCGGGGACAGGGAGGAATCAGCCCCAGCATTTT. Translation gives CSAGTGRNQPQHF.

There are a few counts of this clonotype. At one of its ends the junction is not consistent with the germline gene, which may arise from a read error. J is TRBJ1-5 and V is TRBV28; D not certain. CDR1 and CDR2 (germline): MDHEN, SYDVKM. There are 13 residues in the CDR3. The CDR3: CASKGNSSQPQHF. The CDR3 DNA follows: TGTGCCAGCAAGGGCAATAGCAGTCAGCCCCAGCATTTT. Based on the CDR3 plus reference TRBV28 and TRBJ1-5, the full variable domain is DVKVTQSSRYLVKRTGEKVFLECVQDMDHENMFWYRQDPGLGLRLIYFSYDVKMKEKGDIPEGYSVSREKKERFSLILESASTNQTSMYLCASKGNSSQPQHFGDGTRLSIL.

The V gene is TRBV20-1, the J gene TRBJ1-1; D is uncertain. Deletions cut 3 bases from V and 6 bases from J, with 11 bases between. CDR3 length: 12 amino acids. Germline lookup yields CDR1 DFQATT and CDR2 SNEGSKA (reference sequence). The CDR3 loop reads CSARVLSAEAFF. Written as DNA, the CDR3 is TGCAGTGCTAGGGTCCTGAGCGCTGAAGCTTTCTTT.